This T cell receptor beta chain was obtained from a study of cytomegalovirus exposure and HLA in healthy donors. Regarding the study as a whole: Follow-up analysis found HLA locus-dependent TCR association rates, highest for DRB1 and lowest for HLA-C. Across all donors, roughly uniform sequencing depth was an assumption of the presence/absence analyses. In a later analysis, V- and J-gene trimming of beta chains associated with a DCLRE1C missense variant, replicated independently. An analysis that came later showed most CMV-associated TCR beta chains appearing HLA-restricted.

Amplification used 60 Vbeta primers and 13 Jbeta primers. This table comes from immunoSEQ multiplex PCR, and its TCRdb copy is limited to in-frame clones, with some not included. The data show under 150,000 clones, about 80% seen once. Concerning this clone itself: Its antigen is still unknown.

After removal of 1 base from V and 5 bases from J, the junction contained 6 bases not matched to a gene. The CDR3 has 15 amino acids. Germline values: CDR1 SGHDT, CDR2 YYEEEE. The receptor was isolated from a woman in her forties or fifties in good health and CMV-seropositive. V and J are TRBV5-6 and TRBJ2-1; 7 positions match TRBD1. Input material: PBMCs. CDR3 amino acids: CASSLLGQANNEQFF. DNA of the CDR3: TGTGCCAGCAGCTTGCTCGGACAGGCAAACAATGAGCAGTTCTTC. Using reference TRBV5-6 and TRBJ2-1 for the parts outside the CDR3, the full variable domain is DAGVTQSPTHLIKTRGQQVTLRCSPKSGHDTVSWYQQALGQGPQFIFQYYEEEERQRGNFPDRFSGHQFPNYSSELNVNALLLGDSALYLCASSLLGQANNEQFFGPGTRLTVL.